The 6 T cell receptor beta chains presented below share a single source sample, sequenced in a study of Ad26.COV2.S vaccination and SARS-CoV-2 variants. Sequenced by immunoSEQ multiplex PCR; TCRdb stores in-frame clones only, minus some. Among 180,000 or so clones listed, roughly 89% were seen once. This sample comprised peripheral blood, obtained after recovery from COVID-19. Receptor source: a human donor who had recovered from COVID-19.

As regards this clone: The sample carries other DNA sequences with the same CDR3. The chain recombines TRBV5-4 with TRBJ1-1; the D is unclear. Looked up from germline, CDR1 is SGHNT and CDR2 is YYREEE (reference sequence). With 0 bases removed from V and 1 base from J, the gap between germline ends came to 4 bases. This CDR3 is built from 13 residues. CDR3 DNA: TGTGCCAGCAGCTTGGCCGGGAACACTGAAGCTTTCTTT. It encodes CASSLAGNTEAFF.

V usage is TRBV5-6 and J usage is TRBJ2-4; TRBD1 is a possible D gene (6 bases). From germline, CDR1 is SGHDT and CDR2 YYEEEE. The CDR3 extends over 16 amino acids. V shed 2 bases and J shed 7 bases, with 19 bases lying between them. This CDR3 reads CASSFGAGQNDNIQYF. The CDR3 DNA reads TGTGCCAGCAGCTTTGGGGCTGGACAGAATGATAACATTCAGTACTTC.

Here the CDR3 DNA reads TGTGCCAGCAGTCGGACGCTCGCGGGTGGCTACACCTTC. Residues: CASSRTLAGGYTF. This rearrangement joins TRBV6-2 or TRBV6-3 to TRBJ1-2; D uncertain. Between the trimmed V and J ends, which lost 5 bases and 7 bases, there was a span of 14 bases. The CDR3 runs to 13 residues. Germline V lookup: CDR1 MNHEY, CDR2 SVGEGT.

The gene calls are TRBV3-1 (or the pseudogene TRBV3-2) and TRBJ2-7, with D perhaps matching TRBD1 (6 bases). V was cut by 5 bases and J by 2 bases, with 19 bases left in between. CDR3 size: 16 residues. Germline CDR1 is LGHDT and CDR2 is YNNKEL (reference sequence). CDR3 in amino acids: CASSVRGRGDPYEQYF. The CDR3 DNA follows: TGTGCCAGCAGCGTTCGGGGCAGGGGCGATCCCTACGAGCAGTACTTC.

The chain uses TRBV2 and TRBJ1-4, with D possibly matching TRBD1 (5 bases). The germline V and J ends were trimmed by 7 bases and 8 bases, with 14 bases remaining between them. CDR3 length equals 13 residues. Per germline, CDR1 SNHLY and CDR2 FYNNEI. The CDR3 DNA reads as TGTGCCAGCAACGTGCAGGGTAGCGAAAAACTGTTTTTT. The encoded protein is CASNVQGSEKLFF.

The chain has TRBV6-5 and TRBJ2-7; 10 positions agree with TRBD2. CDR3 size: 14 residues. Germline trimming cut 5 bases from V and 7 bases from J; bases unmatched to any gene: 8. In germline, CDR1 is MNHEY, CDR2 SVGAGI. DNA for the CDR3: TGTGCCAGCAGTAATAGCGGGAGGTTGGCTGAGCAGTACTTC. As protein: CASSNSGRLAEQYF.